Each of the 5 T cell receptor beta chains below was sequenced from the same sample in a study of T-cell memory formation after mild COVID-19. From the 5' RACE reads, TCRdb called clonotypes with MiXCR, one entry per CDR3 protein. Of more than 400,000 distinct CDR3 sequences in the sample, around a sixth are singletons; the top ten hold around 12%. The specimen sequenced was PBMCs or a T cell subset sorted from them (not recorded which). These TCRs come from an adult woman who had mild COVID-19 (a few samples of this study predate the infection). Cell type and time point are not known.

Only a few counts were recorded for this clonotype. The genes are TRBV7-9 and TRBJ2-1; TRBD2 aligns across 12 bases. The CDR3 spans 20 residues. Unmatched junction bases numbered 18, after V lost 5 bases and J lost 4 bases. Germline values: CDR1 SEHNR, CDR2 FQNEAQ (reference sequence). CDR3 amino acids: CASSPRLAGAVHAKYNEQFF. The CDR3 coding sequence is TGTGCCAGCAGCCCCAGACTAGCGGGAGCCGTTCATGCCAAATACAATGAGCAGTTCTTC.

This rearrangement joins TRBV7-2 to TRBJ1-1; D is possibly TRBD1 (5 bases). The germline gives CDR1 SGHTA, CDR2 FQGNSA. Trimming pared 2 bases from V and 4 bases from J, leaving 11 bases between. The CDR3 is 14 residues long. The CDR3 DNA is TGTGCCAGCAGCTTAAGAGGGGTGGTCACTGAAGCTTTCTTT. Its protein product is CASSLRGVVTEAFF.

V is TRBV4-1 and J is TRBJ1-1; D call uncertain. The CDR3 spans 14 residues. The germline V gene has CDR1 MGHRA and CDR2 YSYEKL. Trimming pared 4 bases from V and 1 base from J, leaving 10 bases between. The DNA of the CDR3 is TGCGCCAGCAGCCCGGACCAAAGGAACACTGAAGCTTTCTTT. Translated, it gives CASSPDQRNTEAFF.

At least ten counts were recorded for this clonotype. The chain combines TRBV14 with TRBJ1-2, with no clear D. V was cut by 2 bases and J by 6 bases, with 10 bases left in between. This CDR3 spans 13 amino acids. Per the germline V gene, CDR1 is SGHDN and CDR2 is FVKESK. As DNA, the CDR3 is TGTGCCAGCAGCCAAATGGACGGTGATGGCTACACCTTC. Amino acids: CASSQMDGDGYTF.

This clonotype has just a few counts. The chain has TRBV7-2 and TRBJ2-1; 9 bases match TRBD2. The ends lost 5 bases at V and 8 bases at J; junction bases unmatched: 13. Germline assignment: CDR1 SGHTA and CDR2 FQGNSA. The length of the CDR3 is 16 residues. As DNA, the CDR3 is TGTGCCAGCAGCCCCGACGGTGGCGGGAGGGTAGATGAGCAGTTCTTC. This translates into CASSPDGGGRVDEQFF.